This T cell receptor beta chain derives from a study of shared clonotypes between healthy human individuals. About this clone itself: The antigen remains undetermined.

The CDR3 totals 12 residues. With V trimmed by 5 bases and J by 12 bases, 4 bases remained unmatched. Germline V lookup: CDR1 MNHNY, CDR2 SVGAGI (reference sequence). Overall study findings and caveats: The study found roughly 5% of naive CD4 clonotypes shared across a handful of donors.

Genomic DNA of each subset was evenly split across several immunoSEQ plates. Source study methods: Filtering differed since immunoSEQ provided only junctions, with no quality scores. TCRdb's table, derived via immunoSEQ multiplex PCR, lists solely in-frame clones and lacks some. That table furnishes V, J and clone size, whereas the DNA furnished D and trimming. The data show over a million clones, 70% to 80% seen once. The chain combines TRBV6-6 with TRBJ2-1, with 10 nucleotides matching TRBD1. Sequencing was performed on memory CD4+ T cells from PBMCs. Subset reported: CD45RA-negative fraction. The sequence came from a man in his late teens or twenties in good health. Some clones in this sample may be carry-over from other donors' samples. The chain's CDR3 is CASSGTGVGQFF. In DNA, the CDR3 is TGTGCCAGCAGTGGGACAGGGGTGGGGCAGTTCTTC.